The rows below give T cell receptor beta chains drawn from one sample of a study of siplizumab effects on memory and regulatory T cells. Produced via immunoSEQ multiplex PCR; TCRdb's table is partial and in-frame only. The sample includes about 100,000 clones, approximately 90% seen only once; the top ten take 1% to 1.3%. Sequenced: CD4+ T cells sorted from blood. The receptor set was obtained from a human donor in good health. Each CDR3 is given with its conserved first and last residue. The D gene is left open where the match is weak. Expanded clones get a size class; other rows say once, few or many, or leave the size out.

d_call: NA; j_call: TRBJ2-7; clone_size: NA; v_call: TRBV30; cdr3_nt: TGTGCCTGGGTACGCAGCTACGAGCAGTACTTC; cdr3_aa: CAWVRSYEQYF
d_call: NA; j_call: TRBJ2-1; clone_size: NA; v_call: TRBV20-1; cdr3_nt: TGCAGTGCTAGCGTGAACAATGAGCAGTTCTTC; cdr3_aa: CSASVNNEQFF
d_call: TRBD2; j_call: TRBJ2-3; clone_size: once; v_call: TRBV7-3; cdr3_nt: TGTGCCAGCAGCCCTCGACTAGCGCCAGATACGCAGTATTTT; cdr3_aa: CASSPRLAPDTQYF
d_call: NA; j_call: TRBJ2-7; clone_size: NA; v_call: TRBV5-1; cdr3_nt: TGCGCCAGCAGCTTTGACCCTCCCGTTAGTGCGGTAACCTACGAGCAGTACTTC; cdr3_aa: CASSFDPPVSAVTYEQYF
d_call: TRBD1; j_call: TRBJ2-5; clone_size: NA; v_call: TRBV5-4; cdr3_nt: TGTGCCAGCAGCTTGAACAGGGGGGAGACCCAGTACTTC; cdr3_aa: CASSLNRGETQYF
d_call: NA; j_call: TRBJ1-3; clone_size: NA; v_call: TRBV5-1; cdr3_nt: TGCGCCAGCAGCGCGGACTCTGGAAACACCATATATTTT; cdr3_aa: CASSADSGNTIYF
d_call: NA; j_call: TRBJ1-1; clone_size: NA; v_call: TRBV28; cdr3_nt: TGTGCCGGAGGCGGGACACCCAACACTGAAGCTTTCTTT; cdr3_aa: CAGGGTPNTEAFF
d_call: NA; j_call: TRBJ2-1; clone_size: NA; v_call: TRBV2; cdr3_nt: TGTGCCAGCACCCTGAGGGCTCAAAAGGGAAATGAGCAGTTCTTC; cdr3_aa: CASTLRAQKGNEQFF
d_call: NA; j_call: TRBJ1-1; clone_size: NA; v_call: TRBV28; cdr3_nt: TGTGCCAGCAGTCCGCGTAGGATTATGAACACTGAAGCTTTCTTT; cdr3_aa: CASSPRRIMNTEAFF
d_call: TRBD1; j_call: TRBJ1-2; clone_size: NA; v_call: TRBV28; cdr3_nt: TGTGCCAGCAGTTTTGGGGACAGGGGAGCCTATGGCTACACCTTC; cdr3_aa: CASSFGDRGAYGYTF
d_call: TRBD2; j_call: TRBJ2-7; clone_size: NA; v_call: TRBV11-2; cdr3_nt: TGTGCCAGCAGCACCGGGACTAGCCTTTCCTCCTACGAGCAGTACTTC; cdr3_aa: CASSTGTSLSSYEQYF
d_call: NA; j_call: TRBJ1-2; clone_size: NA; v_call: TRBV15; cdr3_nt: TGTGCCACCAGCAGAGGGTTCGGAGAGGGGGGTGGCTACACCTTC; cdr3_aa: CATSRGFGEGGGYTF
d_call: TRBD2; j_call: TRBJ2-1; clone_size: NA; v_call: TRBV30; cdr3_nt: TGTGCCTGGAGACGGAGGCTAGCGGGTTTAAATGAGCAGTTCTTC; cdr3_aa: CAWRRRLAGLNEQFF
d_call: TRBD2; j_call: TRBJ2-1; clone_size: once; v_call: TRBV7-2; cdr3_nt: TGTGCCAGCAGCTTGAGGGCCTGGAGAGCGGGAAAGGTTGAGCAGTTCTTC; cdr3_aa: CASSLRAWRAGKVEQFF
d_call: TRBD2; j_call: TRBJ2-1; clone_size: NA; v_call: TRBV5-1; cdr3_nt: TGCGCCAGCAGCTACTTCGGGACTAGCTCATTCAATGAGCAGTTCTTC; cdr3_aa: CASSYFGTSSFNEQFF
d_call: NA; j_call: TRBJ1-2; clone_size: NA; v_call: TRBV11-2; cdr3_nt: TGTGCCAGCAGCTTAGATCAACGGACCGGAGACTATGGCTACACCTTC; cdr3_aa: CASSLDQRTGDYGYTF
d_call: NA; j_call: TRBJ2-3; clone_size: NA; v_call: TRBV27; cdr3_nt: TGTGCCAGCAGTTTAGGGTCAGCAAGCACAGATACGCAGTATTTT; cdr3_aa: CASSLGSASTDTQYF
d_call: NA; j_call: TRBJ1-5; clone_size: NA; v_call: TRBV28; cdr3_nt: TGTGCCAGCAGTCCCTGGAAAGCCGGTTATGGTCAGCCCCAGCATTTT; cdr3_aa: CASSPWKAGYGQPQHF
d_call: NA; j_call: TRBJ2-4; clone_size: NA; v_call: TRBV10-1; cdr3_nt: TGCGCCAGCAGTGAGTCGAGCGGCGTTGAGGGGTCCAAAAACATTCAGTACTTC; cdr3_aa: CASSESSGVEGSKNIQYF
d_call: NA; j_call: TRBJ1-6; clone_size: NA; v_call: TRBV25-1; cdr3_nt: TGTGCCAGCAAGGGATTACAGGAGTCCGTGCCCCTCCACTTT; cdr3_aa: CASKGLQESVPLHF
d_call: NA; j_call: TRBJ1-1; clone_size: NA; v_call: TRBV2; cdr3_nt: TGTGCCAGCAGTGAAGCCAGGACAGCGAACACTGAAGCTTTCTTT; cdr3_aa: CASSEARTANTEAFF
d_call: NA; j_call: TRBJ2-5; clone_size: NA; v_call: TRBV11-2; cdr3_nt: TGTGCCAGCAGCAAAAGGAAAAAAGAGACCCAGTACTTC; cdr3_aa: CASSKRKKETQYF
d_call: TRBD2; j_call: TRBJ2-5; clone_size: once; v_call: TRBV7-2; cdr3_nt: TGTGCCAGCGTTCTAACTAGCGGGAGCTTCCAAGAGACCCAGTACTTC; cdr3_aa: CASVLTSGSFQETQYF
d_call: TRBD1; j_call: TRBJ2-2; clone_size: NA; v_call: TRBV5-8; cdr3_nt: TGTGCCAGCAATTTCGGGACAGGGGTTGTCGGGGAGCTGTTTTTT; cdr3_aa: CASNFGTGVVGELFF
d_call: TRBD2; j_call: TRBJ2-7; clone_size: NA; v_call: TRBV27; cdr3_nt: TGTGCCAGCAGGCCCAGCGGGAGGTACGAGCAGTACTTC; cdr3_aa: CASRPSGRYEQYF
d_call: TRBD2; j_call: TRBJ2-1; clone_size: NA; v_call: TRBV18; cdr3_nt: TGTGCCAGCTCACCATCTGGACTAGCGGGAGGGAATGAGCAGTTCTTC; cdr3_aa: CASSPSGLAGGNEQFF
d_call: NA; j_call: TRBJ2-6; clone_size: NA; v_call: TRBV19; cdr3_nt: TGTGCCAGTAGTAGCCCAGCCAGCGCTGGGGCCAACGTCCTGACTTTC; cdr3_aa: CASSSPASAGANVLTF
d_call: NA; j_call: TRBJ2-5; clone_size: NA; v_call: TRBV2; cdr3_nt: TGTGCCAGCAGCCCCGGTTCCGAGACCCAGTACTTC; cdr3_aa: CASSPGSETQYF
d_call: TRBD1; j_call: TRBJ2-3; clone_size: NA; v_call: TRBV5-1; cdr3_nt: TGCGCCAGCAGCGAATCACAGGGGGCTATGGATACGCAGTATTTT; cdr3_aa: CASSESQGAMDTQYF
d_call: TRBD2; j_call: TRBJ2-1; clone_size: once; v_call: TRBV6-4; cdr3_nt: TGTGCCAGCAGACTTCTAGCGGGAGCGGGCAATGAGCAGTTCTTC; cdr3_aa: CASRLLAGAGNEQFF
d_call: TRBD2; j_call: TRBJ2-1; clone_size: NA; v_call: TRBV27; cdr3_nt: TGTGCCAGCAGCCGACGACCGGGACTAGCGGGAGAGGAGCAGTTCTTC; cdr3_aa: CASSRRPGLAGEEQFF
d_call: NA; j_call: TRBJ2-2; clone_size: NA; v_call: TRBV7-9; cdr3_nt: TGTGCCAGCAGCAAAAGGGAGAGATCCGGGGAGCTGTTTTTT; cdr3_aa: CASSKRERSGELFF
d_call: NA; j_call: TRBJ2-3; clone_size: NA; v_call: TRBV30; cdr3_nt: TGTGCCTGGAGTTTGAGGGAACAGCAGTATTTT; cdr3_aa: CAWSLREQQYF
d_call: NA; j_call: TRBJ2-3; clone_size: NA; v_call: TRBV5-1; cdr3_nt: TGCGCCAGCAGCTTGGTAGGCCGGGGGACAGATACGCAGTATTTT; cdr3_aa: CASSLVGRGTDTQYF
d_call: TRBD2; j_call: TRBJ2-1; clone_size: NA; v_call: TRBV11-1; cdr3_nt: TGTGCCAGCAGTTCCAAGCGGACTAGCATTGGTCTGGGTGAGCAGTTCTTC; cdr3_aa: CASSSKRTSIGLGEQFF
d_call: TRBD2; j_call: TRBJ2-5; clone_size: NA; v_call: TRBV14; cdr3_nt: TGTGCCAGCAGCCCTCCTGTGGGACTAGCGGGCTCGGGGACCCAGTACTTC; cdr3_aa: CASSPPVGLAGSGTQYF
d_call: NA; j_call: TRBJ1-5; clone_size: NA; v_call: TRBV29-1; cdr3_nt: TGCAGCGCCAGGGTCGGCAGGGGTGATCAGCCCCAGCATTTT; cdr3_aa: CSARVGRGDQPQHF
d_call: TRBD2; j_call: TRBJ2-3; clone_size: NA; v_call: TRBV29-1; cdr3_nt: TGCAGCGCCATAGCGGGAGTTAGCACAGATACGCAGTATTTT; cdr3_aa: CSAIAGVSTDTQYF
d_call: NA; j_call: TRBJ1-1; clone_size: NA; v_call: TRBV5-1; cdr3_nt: TGCGCCAGCAGCTTCAGGGGCACTGAAGCTTTCTTT; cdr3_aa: CASSFRGTEAFF
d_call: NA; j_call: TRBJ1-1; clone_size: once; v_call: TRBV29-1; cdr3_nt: TGCAGCGCAACTTCCTCTAGACAGTCGGCTTTCTTT; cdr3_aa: CSATSSRQSAFF
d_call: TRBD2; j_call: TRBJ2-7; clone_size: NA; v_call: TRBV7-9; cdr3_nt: TGTGCCAGCAGCTTAAGACTAGCGGGGCTCTACGAGCAGTACTTC; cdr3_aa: CASSLRLAGLYEQYF
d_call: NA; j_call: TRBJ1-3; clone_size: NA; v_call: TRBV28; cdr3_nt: TGTGCCAGCAGAACAGGGTATTCGTCTGGAAACACCATATATTTT; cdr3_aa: CASRTGYSSGNTIYF
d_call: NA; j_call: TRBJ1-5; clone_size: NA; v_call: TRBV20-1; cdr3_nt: TGCAGTGCTAGAGCCGGTGAACCCCAGCATTTT; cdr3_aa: CSARAGEPQHF
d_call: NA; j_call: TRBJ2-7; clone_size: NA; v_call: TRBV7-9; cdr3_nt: TGTGCCAGCAGTCCGGGCGAGACCTACGAGCAGTACTTC; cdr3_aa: CASSPGETYEQYF
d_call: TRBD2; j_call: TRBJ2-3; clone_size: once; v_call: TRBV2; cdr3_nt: TGTGCCAGCAGTCTCACTAGCGGGAGGGAGGCGCAGTATTTT; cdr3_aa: CASSLTSGREAQYF
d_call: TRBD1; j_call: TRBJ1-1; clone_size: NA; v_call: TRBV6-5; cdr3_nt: TGTGCCAGCAGTTCCCCAGGGGGCGCCGGGAGAGCTTTCTTT; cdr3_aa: CASSSPGGAGRAFF
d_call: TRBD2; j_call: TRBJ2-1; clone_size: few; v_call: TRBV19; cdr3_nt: TGTGCCAGTTCCCAAGCGGGAGGAATCAATGAGCAGTTCTTC; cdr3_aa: CASSQAGGINEQFF
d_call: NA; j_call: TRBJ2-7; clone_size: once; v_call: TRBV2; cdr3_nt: TGTGCCAGCAGTTGGGTAGCGGAGCACTCCTACGAGCAGTACTTC; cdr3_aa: CASSWVAEHSYEQYF
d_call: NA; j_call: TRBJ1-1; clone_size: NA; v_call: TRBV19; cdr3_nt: TGTGCCAGTAACACCGCCCCAGGGAGGCGGAACACTGAAGCTTTCTTT; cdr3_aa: CASNTAPGRRNTEAFF
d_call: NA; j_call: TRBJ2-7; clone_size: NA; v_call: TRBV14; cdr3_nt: TGTGCCAGCAGCCACCCCGGACCTACCGAGCAGTACTTC; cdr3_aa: CASSHPGPTEQYF